These T cell receptor beta chains were read from a single sample in a study of shared clonotypes between healthy human individuals. Here immunoSEQ multiplex PCR was the method, and the copy in TCRdb shows in-frame clones only, minus some. The sample includes roughly 2,300,000 clones, around 92% of them seen just once. Input material: naive CD4+ T cells from PBMCs. These receptors were taken from a man between 18 and 29 years old in good health. Some clones in this sample may be carry-over from other donors' samples. Both conserved end residues are trimmed from each CDR3. Each record gives: V gene, J gene, CDR3 protein.

V: TRBV7-3
J: TRBJ1-2
CDR3: ASSLRSYGYT

V: TRBV7-2
J: TRBJ2-3
CDR3: ASSPETGADTQY

V: TRBV4-2
J: TRBJ2-1
CDR3: ASSQEIRSGRASDGEQF

V: TRBV29-1
J: TRBJ2-7
CDR3: SVFGAEQY

V: TRBV7-3
J: TRBJ2-7
CDR3: ASSSRQGNEQY

V: TRBV11-3
J: TRBJ1-1
CDR3: ASSSTGNTEAF

V: TRBV28
J: TRBJ1-3
CDR3: ASSLWSSGNTIY

V: TRBV19
J: TRBJ1-1
CDR3: ASREPRRGTEAF

V: TRBV28
J: TRBJ1-1
CDR3: ASSSFYTEAF

V: TRBV9
J: TRBJ2-1
CDR3: ASTISASSYNEQF

V: TRBV6-5
J: TRBJ2-7
CDR3: ASSRAGPVGEQY

V: TRBV11-1
J: TRBJ2-7
CDR3: ASSRNGMIPLYEQY

V: TRBV25-1
J: TRBJ2-7
CDR3: ASSGASGYYEQY

V: TRBV11-3
J: TRBJ2-7
CDR3: ASSLAAGTYEQY

V: TRBV20-1
J: TRBJ2-7
CDR3: SAPRALEQY

V: TRBV7-2
J: TRBJ2-7
CDR3: ASSPGGSGSPTYEQY

V: TRBV28
J: TRBJ2-6
CDR3: ASSLLIGSGANVLT

V: TRBV7-9
J: TRBJ1-5
CDR3: ASSAQGGQPQH

V: TRBV6-1
J: TRBJ1-4
CDR3: ASSSQTGGDEKLF

V: TRBV2
J: TRBJ2-1
CDR3: ASSPGLAGENEQF

V: TRBV4-3
J: TRBJ2-3
CDR3: ASSQGLSGSSTRTDTQY

V: TRBV5-4
J: TRBJ2-5
CDR3: ASSSRALQETQY